Each of the 28 T cell receptor beta chains below was sequenced from the same sample in a study of cytomegalovirus exposure and HLA in healthy donors. It was with 60 Vbeta and 13 Jbeta primers that the PCR ran. Clones were sequenced by immunoSEQ multiplex PCR, and TCRdb holds only the in-frame ones, with some missing. Found here are under 150,000 clones, just under 80% of them singletons; the top ten hold around 1.8%. Sequenced: PBMCs. Receptors were obtained from a woman in her thirties or forties in good health and CMV-seronegative.

V and J are TRBV7-2 and TRBJ2-3; the D gene is possibly TRBD2 (6 bases). Germline values: CDR1 SGHTA, CDR2 FQGNSA. V was trimmed by 2 bases and J by 1 base, leaving 10 bases between them. The CDR3 extends over 15 amino acids. This CDR3 is CASSLSSGGTDTQYF. The CDR3 DNA follows: TGTGCCAGCAGCTTATCGTCGGGGGGCACAGATACGCAGTATTTT.

The chain links TRBV5-1 to TRBJ2-7, with a weak D call TRBD1 (6 bases). Germline loops: CDR1 SGHRS, CDR2 YFSETQ. This CDR3 region has 17 residues. Trimming shortened V by 4 bases and J by 1 base, and 21 bases separated the two germline ends. CDR3 sequence reads: CASSALPSGTNSYEQYF. In nucleotides, the CDR3 is TGCGCCAGCAGCGCCTTGCCTTCCGGGACAAATTCCTACGAGCAGTACTTC. Combining the CDR3 with reference TRBV5-1 and TRBJ2-7 gives the whole variable domain KAGVTQTPRYLIKTRGQQVTLSCSPISGHRSVSWYQQTPGQGLQFLFEYFSETQRNKGNFPGRFSGRQFSNSRSEMNVSTLELGDSALYLCASSALPSGTNSYEQYFGPGTRLTVT.

The chain employs TRBV21-1 and TRBJ2-6; TRBD1 is taken as the D call from the table, unchecked against the DNA. TRBV21-1 is annotated as a pseudogene. The CDR3 loop spans 19 amino acids. The CDR3 DNA sequence: TGTGCCAGCACCAACCCCCTCCAAATGGACAACTCTGGGGCCAACGTCCTGACTTTC. Translation: CASTNPLQMDNSGANVLTF.

This chain joins TRBV5-8 and TRBJ1-2; 8 bases are shared with TRBD1. Germline V gives CDR1 SGHTS, CDR2 YDEGEE. The CDR3 contains 14 residues. V dropped 4 bases and J dropped 7; count of bases not matched to a gene: 9. The CDR3 region is CASSVTLDRAGYTF. CDR3 in DNA: TGTGCCAGCAGCGTGACGTTGGACAGGGCTGGCTACACCTTC.

This clone was seen a handful of times. The CDR3 DNA sequence: TGTGCCAGCAGCGGCAGGCCTGGAAACACCATATATTTT. Amino acids: CASSGRPGNTIYF. V and J are TRBV9 and TRBJ1-3; no firm D call. Between the trimmed V and J ends, which lost 3 bases and 2 bases, there was a span of 6 bases. This CDR3 region has 13 residues. Germline V gene sequence: CDR1 SGDLS, CDR2 YYNGEE.

The rearrangement joins TRBV11-3 to TRBJ2-3; the match to TRBD2 covers 11 bases. This CDR3 spans 15 amino acids. Germline-derived CDR1 and CDR2 are SGHNT and YENEEA. V was pared by 4 bases and J by 4 bases, with 4 bases of the junction left unmatched. The CDR3 protein is CASSSTSGNADTQYF. As DNA, the CDR3 is TGTGCCAGCAGCTCGACTAGCGGGAACGCAGATACGCAGTATTTT. Complete variable domain (other parts from reference TRBV11-3 and TRBJ2-3): EAGVVQSPRYKIIEKKQPVAFWCNPISGHNTLYWYLQNLGQGPELLIRYENEEAVDDSQLPKDRFSAERLKGVDSTLKIQPAELGDSAVYLCASSSTSGNADTQYFGPGTRLTVL.

The rearrangement links TRBV14 to TRBJ2-7; no firm D call. Germline values: CDR1 SGHDN, CDR2 FVKESK. The CDR3 runs 14 residues. The V end lost 4 bases, the J end lost 3 bases, and 13 bases lay between the germline ends. CDR3 region: CASSRTSLHYEQYF. As DNA, the CDR3 is TGTGCCAGCAGCCGAACATCGCTTCACTACGAGCAGTACTTC.

The V and J genes are TRBV7-9 and TRBJ2-3; no reliable D call. Trimming pared 7 bases from V and 5 bases from J, leaving 10 bases between. The CDR3 has 12 amino acids. Germline values: CDR1 SEHNR, CDR2 FQNEAQ (reference sequence). DNA for the CDR3: TGTGCCAGCACCAATTCAGGAGATACGCAGTATTTT. It yields the protein CASTNSGDTQYF.

The table lists this clone with a count of one. V usage is TRBV27 and J usage is TRBJ2-7; D possibly corresponds to TRBD2 (6 bases). Looked up from germline, CDR1 is MNHEY and CDR2 is SMNVEV (reference sequence). The CDR3 extends over 11 amino acids. Trimming stripped 6 bases from V and 7 bases from J, with 10 bases between. CDR3 in amino acids: CASRFRGEQYF. In DNA form, the CDR3 reads TGTGCCAGCAGATTTCGGGGGGAGCAGTACTTC.

The rearrangement uses TRBV5-1 and TRBJ2-1; 8 nucleotides agree with TRBD1. The CDR3 consists of 15 residues. V gave up 3 bases and J gave up 4 bases; unmatched junction bases: 6. Germline loops: CDR1 SGHRS, CDR2 YFSETQ. The CDR3 here is CASSSGTGIYNEQFF. Written as DNA, the CDR3 is TGCGCCAGCAGCTCCGGGACAGGAATTTACAATGAGCAGTTCTTC.

The chain recombines TRBV5-1 with TRBJ2-7; TRBD2 agrees at 10 bases. CDR1 is SGHRS and CDR2 is YFSETQ in the germline V gene. This CDR3 is 14 amino acids long. The J segment lost 4 bases and the V segment lost 0 bases, leaving 1 base of the junction unmatched. As DNA, the CDR3 is TGCGCCAGCAGCTTGGAGCGGGAGGGGTACGAGCAGTACTTC. It codes for CASSLEREGYEQYF.

Here the CDR3 DNA reads TGTGCCAGCAGCCCTAGCGGGAGGGAAGAGCAGTTCTTC. Protein sequence: CASSPSGREEQFF. J is TRBJ2-1 and V is TRBV7-9; 12 bases are a match to TRBD2. The germline V gene has CDR1 SEHNR and CDR2 FQNEAQ (reference sequence). This CDR3 is built from 13 residues. With V trimmed by 5 bases and J by 10 bases, 3 bases remained unmatched.

The J gene is TRBJ2-4, the V gene TRBV27, with a weak D call TRBD1 (5 bases). V lost 3 bases and J lost 12, with 21 bases in between. This CDR3 is built from 15 residues. The germline V gene encodes CDR1 MNHEY and CDR2 SMNVEV (reference sequence). The CDR3 region is CASSFRKGRGDSQYF. CDR3 DNA sequence: TGTGCCAGCAGTTTTCGTAAAGGACGCGGAGACAGTCAGTACTTC.

The rearrangement joins TRBV9 to TRBJ2-2; 7 bases line up with TRBD2. The CDR3 spans 17 residues. CDR1 is SGDLS and CDR2 is YYNGEE in the germline V gene. V lost 0 bases, J lost 6 bases, and 11 bases stayed unmatched. The CDR3 DNA reads as TGTGCCAGCAGCGTAGCTGGGGGGACTACCATAGCCGGGGAGCTGTTTTTT. It encodes CASSVAGGTTIAGELFF.

The chain recombines TRBV5-1 with TRBJ2-5; D may be TRBD1 (5 bases). The V gene's germline CDR1 is SGHRS and CDR2 YFSETQ. This CDR3 has 15 amino acids. V was shortened by 3 bases and J by 2 bases, with 14 bases between the two germline ends. This CDR3 is CASSWGLLLQETQYF. The CDR3, as DNA: TGCGCCAGCAGCTGGGGCTTACTACTACAAGAGACCCAGTACTTC.

This rearrangement joins TRBV4-1 to TRBJ2-5; 10 bases map to TRBD2. V gave up 3 bases and J gave up 5 bases; unmatched junction bases: 18. Germline V gives CDR1 MGHRA, CDR2 YSYEKL. The CDR3 totals 19 residues. Here the CDR3 reads CASSQAYDSSGGAQETQYF. CDR3 bases: TGCGCCAGCAGCCAGGCTTATGACTCCAGCGGGGGGGCCCAGGAGACCCAGTACTTC.

The chain links TRBV28 to TRBJ2-5; TRBD1 aligns across 10 bases. This CDR3 spans 16 amino acids. Unmatched junction bases numbered 13, after V lost 6 bases and J lost 6 bases. The germline CDR1 and CDR2 sequences are MDHEN and SYDVKM. The CDR3 region has the DNA TGTGCCAGCAGCTCAAAGCTCGACAGGGGGCGAAAGACCCAGTACTTC. Amino acid sequence: CASSSKLDRGRKTQYF.

This chain connects TRBV19 to TRBJ2-5, with D possibly matching TRBD1 (6 bases). This CDR3 is 13 amino acids long. V shed 6 bases and J shed 5 bases, with 13 bases lying between them. Per germline, CDR1 LNHDA and CDR2 SQIVND (reference sequence). CDR3: CASRSTRGETQYF. In DNA, the CDR3 is TGTGCCAGTAGGTCCACTAGGGGGGAGACCCAGTACTTC.

The chain recombines TRBV30 with TRBJ1-4; 9 bases are shared with TRBD1. The CDR3 covers 16 residues. Germline values: CDR1 GTSNPN, CDR2 SVGIG (reference sequence). The V and J ends lost 1 base and 3 bases, in that order; junction bases with no gene match: 6. The CDR3 here is CAWSGIGDRANEKLFF. The DNA of the CDR3 is TGTGCCTGGAGTGGTATTGGGGACAGGGCTAATGAAAAACTGTTTTTT.

As to this clone: At one boundary the junction diverges from the germline segment, which might be a read error. V gene TRBV11-3 combines with J gene TRBJ1-5; 9 nucleotides line up with TRBD1. The CDR3 loop spans 17 amino acids. Per the germline V gene, CDR1 is SGHNT and CDR2 is YENEEA. CDR3 sequence reads: CANSLGSRDRDGQPQHF. The CDR3 DNA is TGTGCCAACAGCTTAGGGTCCCGGGACAGGGACGGGCAGCCCCAGCATTTT.

The V gene is TRBV9, the J gene TRBJ2-1, with 8 bases fitting TRBD2. The CDR3 is 14 residues long. Germline trimming cut 4 bases from V and 5 bases from J; bases unmatched to any gene: 5. Germline-derived CDR1 and CDR2 are SGDLS and YYNGEE. This chain's CDR3 is CASSPGLDHNEQFF. The DNA of the CDR3 is TGTGCCAGCAGCCCGGGACTAGATCACAATGAGCAGTTCTTC.

The chain has TRBV28 and TRBJ1-5; D may be TRBD1 (5 bases). There are 15 residues in the CDR3. The germline CDR1 and CDR2 sequences are MDHEN and SYDVKM. Trimming took 2 bases from V and 1 from J, leaving 9 bases between them. CDR3 sequence reads: CASSLSGGSNQPQHF. The CDR3 nucleotides are TGTGCCAGCAGTTTAAGCGGGGGGAGCAATCAGCCCCAGCATTTT.

This clone was recorded a few times. The rearrangement joins TRBV7-3 to TRBJ2-2; 8 bases match TRBD1. CDR3 size: 16 residues. The germline gives CDR1 SGHTA, CDR2 FQGTGA. V shed 4 bases, J shed 3 bases, and the junction held 7 bases outside the gene matches. CDR3 DNA sequence: TGTGCCAGCAGCTGGACAGGGATCGGGGACACCGGGGAGCTGTTTTTT. Encoded protein: CASSWTGIGDTGELFF.

In its sample, this clone was seen a few times. V gene TRBV7-7 combines with J gene TRBJ2-7, with 9 positions matching TRBD1. The V segment lost 5 bases and the J segment 5 bases; nucleotides outside the gene matches: 10. The CDR3 covers 15 residues. CDR1 is SSHAT, CDR2 FNYEAQ, per germline (reference sequence). The CDR3 loop reads CASSLGTGSNDEQYF. The CDR3 nucleotides read TGTGCCAGCAGCCTTGGGACAGGGAGTAACGACGAGCAGTACTTC.

This chain uses TRBV2 with TRBJ1-5, with 7 bases identical to TRBD1. This CDR3 spans 16 amino acids. CDR1 SNHLY and CDR2 FYNNEI come from the germline V gene. With 6 bases clipped from V and 1 base from J, the junction kept 9 bases outside the gene matches. CDR3 sequence (DNA): TGTGCCAGCAGAGGTGACAGGGAAGAGAGCAATCAGCCCCAGCATTTT. It specifies CASRGDREESNQPQHF.

This clone was seen a few times. This chain connects TRBV18 to TRBJ1-2, with a tentative D call TRBD1 (6 bases). CDR1 is KGHSH, CDR2 LQKENI, per germline. The CDR3 spans 14 residues. V lost 0 bases and J 5 bases, leaving 10 bases between the germline ends. The DNA for the CDR3 is TGTGCCAGCTCACCACCGGGGGCTGGGTATGGCTACACCTTC. It specifies CASSPPGAGYGYTF. The entire variable domain, with the rest obtained from reference TRBV18 and TRBJ1-2, is as follows: NAGVMQNPRHLVRRRGQEARLRCSPMKGHSHVYWYRQLPEEGLKFMVYLQKENIIDESGMPKERFSAEFPKEGPSILRIQQVVRGDSAAYFCASSPPGAGYGYTFGSGTRLTVV.

The J gene is TRBJ2-5, the V gene TRBV28, with 12 bases fitting TRBD2. After removal of 6 bases from V and 3 bases from J, the junction contained 5 bases not matched to a gene. Germline CDR1 MDHEN, CDR2 SYDVKM. The CDR3 is 15 residues long. CDR3 DNA: TGTGCCAGCAGATGGCGACTAGCGGGGGAAGAGACCCAGTACTTC. As protein: CASRWRLAGEETQYF.

The chain combines TRBV2 with TRBJ2-3; possibly TRBD1 for D (5 bases). Germline CDR1 reads SNHLY; CDR2 reads FYNNEI. Trimming removed 8 bases at V and 5 bases at J, with 11 bases between. The CDR3 has 12 amino acids. In nucleotides, the CDR3 is TGTGCCAGCTGGATAGGACAAGATACGCAGTATTTT. This encodes CASWIGQDTQYF.